The sequence of this T cell receptor beta chain was determined in a study of T cell responses to AZD1222 COVID-19 vaccine. Study-level information: Samples with a second dose at about 4 or about 12 weeks were pooled together.

Study observations and caveats: Two AZD1222 administrations were followed by greater Spike-specific TCR breadth and depth.

Sequencing used immunoSEQ multiplex PCR; TCRdb keeps in-frame clones, though not all of them. Among about 130,000 clones listed, 70% to 90% were seen once. The length of the CDR3 is 14 residues. With 4 bases clipped from V and 7 bases from J, the junction kept 2 bases outside the gene matches. The germline gives CDR1 SNHLY, CDR2 FYNNEI. Turning to this clone: The antigen is not known.

The chain recombines TRBV2 with TRBJ1-5; 12 bases agree with TRBD1. The sequence came from an adult in good health. Sequenced material: peripheral blood, taken on day 0 of AZD1222 vaccination. The CDR3 region is CASSAGTGGQPQHF. CDR3 coding DNA: TGTGCCAGCAGTGCCGGGACAGGGGGCCAGCCCCAGCATTTT.